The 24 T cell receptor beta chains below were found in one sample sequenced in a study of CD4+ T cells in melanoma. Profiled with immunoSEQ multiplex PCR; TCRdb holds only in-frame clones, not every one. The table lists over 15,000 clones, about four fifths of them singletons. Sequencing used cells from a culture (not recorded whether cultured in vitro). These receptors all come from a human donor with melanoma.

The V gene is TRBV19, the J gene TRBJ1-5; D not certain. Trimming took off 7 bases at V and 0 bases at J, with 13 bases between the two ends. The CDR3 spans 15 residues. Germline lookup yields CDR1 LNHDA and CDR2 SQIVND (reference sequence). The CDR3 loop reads CASTLTANSNQPQHF. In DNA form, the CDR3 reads TGTGCCAGTACCCTTACAGCAAATAGCAATCAGCCCCAGCATTTT.

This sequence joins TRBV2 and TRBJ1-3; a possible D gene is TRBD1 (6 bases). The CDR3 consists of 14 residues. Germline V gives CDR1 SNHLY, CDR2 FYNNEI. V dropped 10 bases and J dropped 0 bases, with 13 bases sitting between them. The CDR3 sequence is CATGQTLSGNTIYF. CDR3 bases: TGTGCCACCGGACAGACTCTCTCTGGAAACACCATATATTTT.

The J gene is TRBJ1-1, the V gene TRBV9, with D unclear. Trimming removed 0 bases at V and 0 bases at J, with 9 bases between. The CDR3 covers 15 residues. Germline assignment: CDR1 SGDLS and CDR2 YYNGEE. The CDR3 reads CASSVDQIMNTEAFF. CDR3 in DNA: TGTGCCAGCAGCGTAGACCAGATCATGAACACTGAAGCTTTCTTT.

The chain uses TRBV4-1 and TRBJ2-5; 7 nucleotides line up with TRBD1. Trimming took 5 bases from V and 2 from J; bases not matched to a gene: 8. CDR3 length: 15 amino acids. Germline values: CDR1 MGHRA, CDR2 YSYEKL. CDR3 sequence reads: CASSYRGFLQETQYF. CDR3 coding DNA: TGCGCCAGCAGCTACAGGGGTTTTTTGCAAGAGACCCAGTACTTC.

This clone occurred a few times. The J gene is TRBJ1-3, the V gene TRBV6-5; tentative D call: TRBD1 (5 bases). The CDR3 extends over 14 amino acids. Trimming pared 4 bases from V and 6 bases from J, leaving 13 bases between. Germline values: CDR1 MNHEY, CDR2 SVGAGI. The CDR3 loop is CASSSRDSPNTIYF. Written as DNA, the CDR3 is TGTGCCAGCAGTTCGCGGGACTCACCAAACACCATATATTTT.

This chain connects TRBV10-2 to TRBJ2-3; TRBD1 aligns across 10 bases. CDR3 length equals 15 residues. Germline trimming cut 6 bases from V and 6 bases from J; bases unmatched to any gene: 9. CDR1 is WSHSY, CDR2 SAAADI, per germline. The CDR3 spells CASSDPGTGVDTQYF. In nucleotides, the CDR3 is TGCGCCAGCAGCGATCCCGGGACAGGGGTGGATACGCAGTATTTT.

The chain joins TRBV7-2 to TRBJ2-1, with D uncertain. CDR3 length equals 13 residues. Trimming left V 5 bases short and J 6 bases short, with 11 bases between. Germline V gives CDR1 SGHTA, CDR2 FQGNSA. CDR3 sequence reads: CASSPPPGNEQFF. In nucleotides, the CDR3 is TGTGCCAGCAGCCCTCCCCCGGGCAATGAGCAGTTCTTC.

The CDR3 sequence: CASNSGFTGSKVNQPQHF. The CDR3 DNA is TGTGCCAGTAACTCAGGTTTTACGGGCAGTAAAGTCAATCAGCCCCAGCATTTT. The chain joins TRBV19 to TRBJ1-5; D ambiguous. The CDR3 has 18 amino acids. V was shortened by 7 bases and J by 3 bases, with 25 bases between the two germline ends. Germline V lookup: CDR1 LNHDA, CDR2 SQIVND (reference sequence).

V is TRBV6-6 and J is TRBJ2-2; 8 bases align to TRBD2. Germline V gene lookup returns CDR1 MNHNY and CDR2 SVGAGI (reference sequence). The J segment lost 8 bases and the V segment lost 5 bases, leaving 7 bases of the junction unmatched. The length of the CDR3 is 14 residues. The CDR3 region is CASSVGTSLGELFF. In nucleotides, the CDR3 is TGTGCCAGCAGTGTGGGGACTAGTCTAGGGGAGCTGTTTTTT.

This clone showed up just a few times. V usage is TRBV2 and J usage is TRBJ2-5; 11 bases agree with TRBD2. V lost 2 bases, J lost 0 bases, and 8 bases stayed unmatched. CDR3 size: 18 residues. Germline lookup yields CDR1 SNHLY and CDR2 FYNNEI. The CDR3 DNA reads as TGTGCCAGCAGTGAATGGGTTAGCGGGGGGGCATACCAAGAGACCCAGTACTTC. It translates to CASSEWVSGGAYQETQYF.

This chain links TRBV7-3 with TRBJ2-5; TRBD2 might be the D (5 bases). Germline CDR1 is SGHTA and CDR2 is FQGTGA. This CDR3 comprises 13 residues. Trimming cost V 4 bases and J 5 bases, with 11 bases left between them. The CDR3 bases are TGTGCCAGCAGCTCTACTAGTTTGGAGACCCAGTACTTC. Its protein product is CASSSTSLETQYF.

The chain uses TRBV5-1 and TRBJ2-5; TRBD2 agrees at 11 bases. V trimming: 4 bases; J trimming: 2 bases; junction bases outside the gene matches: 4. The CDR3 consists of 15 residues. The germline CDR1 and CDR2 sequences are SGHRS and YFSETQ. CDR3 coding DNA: TGCGCCAGCAGCAAGATAGCGGGGGGGCAAGAGACCCAGTACTTC. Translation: CASSKIAGGQETQYF.

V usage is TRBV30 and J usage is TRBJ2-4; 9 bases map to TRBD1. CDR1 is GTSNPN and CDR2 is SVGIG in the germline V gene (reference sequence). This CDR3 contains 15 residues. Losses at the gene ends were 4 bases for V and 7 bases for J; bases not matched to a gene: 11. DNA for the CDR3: TGTGCCTGGATGTCCCCGGGGACAGGGAAGAACATTCAGTACTTC. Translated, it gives CAWMSPGTGKNIQYF. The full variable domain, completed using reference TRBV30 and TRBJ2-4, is SQTIHQWPATLVQPVGSPLSLECTVEGTSNPNLYWYRQAAGRGLQLLFYSVGIGQISSEVPQNLSASRPQDRQFILSSKKLLLSDSGFYLCAWMSPGTGKNIQYFGAGTRLSVL.

DNA for the CDR3: TGTGCCAGCAGCGGGGACAGGGCGGGAGAAAAACTGTTTTTT. As protein: CASSGDRAGEKLFF. The genes are TRBV6-5 and TRBJ1-4; TRBD1 matches at 9 bases. CDR1 and CDR2 (germline): MNHEY, SVGAGI. The CDR3 extends over 14 amino acids. The junction had 7 bases not matched to a gene; V was cut back by 6 bases and J by 8 bases.

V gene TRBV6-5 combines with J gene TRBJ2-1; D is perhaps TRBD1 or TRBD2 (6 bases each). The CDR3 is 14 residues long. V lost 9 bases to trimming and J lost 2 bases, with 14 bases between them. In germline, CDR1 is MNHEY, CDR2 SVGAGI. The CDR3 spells CASRKGGPYNEQFF. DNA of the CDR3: TGTGCCAGTAGAAAGGGGGGACCCTACAATGAGCAGTTCTTC.

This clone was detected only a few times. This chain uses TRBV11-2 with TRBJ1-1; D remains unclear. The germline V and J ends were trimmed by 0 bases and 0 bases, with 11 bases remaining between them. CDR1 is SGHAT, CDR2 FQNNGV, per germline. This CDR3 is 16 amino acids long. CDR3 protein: CASSLEFGRMNTEAFF. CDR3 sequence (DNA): TGTGCCAGCAGCTTAGAGTTCGGCCGGATGAACACTGAAGCTTTCTTT.

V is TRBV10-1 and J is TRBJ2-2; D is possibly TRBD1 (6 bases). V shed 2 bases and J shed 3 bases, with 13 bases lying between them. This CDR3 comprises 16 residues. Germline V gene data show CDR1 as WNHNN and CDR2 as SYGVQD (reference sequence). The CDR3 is CASSEGEQGYTGELFF. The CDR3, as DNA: TGCGCCAGCAGTGAGGGAGAGCAGGGGTACACCGGGGAGCTGTTTTTT.

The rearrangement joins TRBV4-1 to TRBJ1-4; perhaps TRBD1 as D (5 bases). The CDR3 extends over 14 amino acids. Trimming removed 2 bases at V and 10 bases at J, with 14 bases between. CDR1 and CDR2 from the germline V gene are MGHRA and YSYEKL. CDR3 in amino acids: CASSQTVGDGKLFF. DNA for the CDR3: TGCGCCAGCAGCCAAACAGTAGGGGATGGAAAACTGTTTTTT.

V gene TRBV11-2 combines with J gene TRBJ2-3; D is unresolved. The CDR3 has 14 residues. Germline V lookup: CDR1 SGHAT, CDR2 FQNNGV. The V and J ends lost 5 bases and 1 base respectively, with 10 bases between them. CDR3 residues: CASSPGRGTDTQYF. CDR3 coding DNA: TGTGCCAGCAGCCCCGGACGGGGCACAGATACGCAGTATTTT.

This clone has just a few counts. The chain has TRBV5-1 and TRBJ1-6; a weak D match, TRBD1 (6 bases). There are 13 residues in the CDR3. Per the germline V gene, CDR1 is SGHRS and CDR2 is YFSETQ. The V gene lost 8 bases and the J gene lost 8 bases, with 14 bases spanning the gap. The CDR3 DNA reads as TGCGCCAGTCGGGACAACGACGATTCACCCCTCCACTTT. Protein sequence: CASRDNDDSPLHF.

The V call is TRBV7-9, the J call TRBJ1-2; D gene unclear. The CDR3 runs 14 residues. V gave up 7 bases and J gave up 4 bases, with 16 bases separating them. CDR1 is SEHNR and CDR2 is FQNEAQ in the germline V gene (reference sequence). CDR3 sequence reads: CASTLTPGAYGYTF. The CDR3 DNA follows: TGTGCCAGCACCCTTACCCCAGGAGCCTATGGCTACACCTTC.

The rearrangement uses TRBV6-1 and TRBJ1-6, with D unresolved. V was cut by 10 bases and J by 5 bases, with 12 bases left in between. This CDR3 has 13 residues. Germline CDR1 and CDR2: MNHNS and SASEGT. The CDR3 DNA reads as TGTGCCACCCTGAGAGTAAATAATTCACCCCTCCACTTT. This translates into CATLRVNNSPLHF.

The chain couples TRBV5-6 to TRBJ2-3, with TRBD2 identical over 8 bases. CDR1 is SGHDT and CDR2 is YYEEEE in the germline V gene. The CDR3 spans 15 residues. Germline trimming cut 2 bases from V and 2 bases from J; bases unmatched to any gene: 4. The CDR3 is CASSFMRGDTDTQYF. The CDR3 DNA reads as TGTGCCAGCAGCTTTATGCGGGGGGACACAGATACGCAGTATTTT.

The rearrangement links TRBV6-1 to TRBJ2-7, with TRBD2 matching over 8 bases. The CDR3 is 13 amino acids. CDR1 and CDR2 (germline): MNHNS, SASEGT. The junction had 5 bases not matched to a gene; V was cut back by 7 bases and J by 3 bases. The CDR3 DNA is TGTGCCAGCACTAGCGGGTCATACTACGAGCAGTACTTC. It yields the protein CASTSGSYYEQYF.